The clone carrying this TCR beta chain showed up many times. The antigen is unknown. Three rounds of nested PCR, following a modified ARM-PCR protocol, produced the TCRbeta library. In TCRdb, the multiplex PCR reads were re-called with MiXCR into one record per CDR3 protein. Here the sample spans 55,000 to 65,000 distinct CDR3 sequences, around two thirds being singletons. V dropped 0 bases and J dropped 2 bases, with 8 bases sitting between them. Germline loops: CDR1 SGHNT, CDR2 YYREEE (reference sequence). The CDR3 spans 14 residues. This sample's RNA came from whole unsorted tissue. More than 3 cm separated this lung sample from the edge of the tumor. The data were obtained in a study of tumor and adjacent non-tumor tissue in lung cancer. As for the study in general: There were about twelve adenocarcinoma, a couple of squamous cell carcinoma and 1 small cell lung cancer cases. About 4.17 million productive TCRbeta reads were obtained per sample on average. Findings and limits, study-wide: TCR diversity was significantly greater in tumor than normal lung tissue.

The sample was distant non-tumor lung tissue. The chain links TRBV5-4 to TRBJ2-5; D possibly corresponds to TRBD1 (5 bases). The origin of this receptor is an older man with non-small cell lung cancer. In DNA, the CDR3 is TGTGCCAGCAGCTTGGACAGGAGACAAGAGACCCAGTACTTC. This sequence encodes CASSLDRRQETQYF.